This TCR beta chain comes out of a study of spatial heterogeneity in lung cancer. Study-level results: Blood showed ubiquitous tumor TCRs more often at resection than at routine follow-up.

Germline loops: CDR1 SGHNT, CDR2 YENEEA. The CDR3 has 14 amino acids. V gave up 5 bases and J gave up 2 bases, with 10 bases separating them. Time point: sample taken at primary tumor resection. Unsorted tumor, nontumor lung tissue or cryopreserved PBMC supplied the whole RNA. Samples were obtained from some 70 donors, all untreated early-stage non-small cell lung cancer patients. Unique molecular identifiers tagged every individual TCR cDNA molecule. TCRdb reanalysed the 5' RACE reads using MiXCR and keeps one entry per CDR3 protein. The sample contains 65,000 to 85,000 distinct CDR3 sequences, approximately 21% of which appear only once. Notes on this clonotype: Antigen specificity is unknown.

This TCR was recovered from a male donor with early-stage non-small cell lung cancer. The V call is TRBV11-3, the J call TRBJ2-1, with D perhaps being TRBD1 or TRBD2 (6 bases each). The specimen comprised PBMCs, sampled at surgery. The CDR3 is CASSGGRTYNEQFF. The CDR3 nucleotides read TGTGCCAGCAGCGGGGGGCGGACCTACAATGAGCAGTTCTTC.